This is a list of T cell receptor beta chains from one sample in a study of glioma-infiltrating T cells after dendritic cell vaccination. Data came from immunoSEQ multiplex PCR; TCRdb stores just in-frame clones and leaves some out. The sample has 110,000 or so clones, 90% seen once. Here the sequenced sample was blood, taken after dendritic cell vaccination. Receptors were obtained from a human donor with glioblastoma. CDR3s include the opening cysteine and the closing phenylalanine or tryptophan. The D gene is left open where the match is weak. Clone size appears in some rows only: once, few, many, or a class for an expanded clone.

cdr3_length j_call d_call v_call clone_size cdr3_nt cdr3_aa
16 TRBJ1-5 TRBD1 TRBV5-6 NA TGTGCCAGCAGCTTAAGGACAGGGGGCTTGAATCAGCCCCAGCATTTT CASSLRTGGLNQPQHF
11 TRBJ2-5 TRBD1 TRBV30 NA TGTGCCTCGGGACAGCGGAAGACCCAGTACTTC CASGQRKTQYF
15 TRBJ2-1 TRBD2 TRBV6-6 NA TGTGCCAGCAGTTACCCCACTAGCGGGAATAATGAGCAGTTCTTC CASSYPTSGNNEQFF
15 TRBJ2-3 NA TRBV9 NA TGTGCCAGCAGCGTCCTATCCACGGGTGGGGATACGCAGTATTTT CASSVLSTGGDTQYF
14 TRBJ2-7 TRBD2 TRBV13 NA TGTGCCAGCAGCTTAAAGCGGGGTCCCTACGAGCAGTACTTC CASSLKRGPYEQYF
13 TRBJ2-7 NA TRBV10-2 NA TGCGCCAGCAGTGACCCGGTGAACTACGAGCAGTACTTC CASSDPVNYEQYF
15 TRBJ2-7 TRBD1 TRBV6-6 NA TGTGCCAGCAGGGCGGAGGGGACAGGGGGCTACGAGCAGTACTTC CASRAEGTGGYEQYF
14 TRBJ1-5 TRBD1 TRBV6-1 NA TGTGCCAGCACCGAAACAGGGGAATTTCAGCCCCAGCATTTT CASTETGEFQPQHF
16 TRBJ1-1 NA TRBV6-5 NA TGTGCCAGCAGTTACCGTAACGTGGGGGGTCACACTGAAGCTTTCTTT CASSYRNVGGHTEAFF
16 TRBJ2-7 TRBD2 TRBV18 NA TGTGCCAGCTCTCAAGGACTAGCGGGAGGGAGGCACGAGCAGTACTTC CASSQGLAGGRHEQYF
18 TRBJ2-1 TRBD1 TRBV11-2 NA TGTGCCAGCAGCTTAGATCCTAGGGCGGCAGGGGGATACAATGAGCAGTTCTTC CASSLDPRAAGGYNEQFF
13 TRBJ2-2 NA TRBV30 once TGTGCCTGGGCACATAGGGTGGCCGGGGAGCTATTTTTT CAWAHRVAGELFF
14 TRBJ1-6 NA TRBV7-8 NA TGTGCCAGCAGCTTAGGTGGTGTACAGTCACCCCTCCACTTT CASSLGGVQSPLHF
17 TRBJ2-2 TRBD2 TRBV10-3 NA TGTGCCATCAGTGCCGGGGTTTTAGCGGGGAACACCGGGGAGCTGTTTTTT CAISAGVLAGNTGELFF
11 TRBJ2-7 TRBD1 TRBV5-6 NA TGTGCCAGCGGCGACAGGGGCGAGCAGTACTTC CASGDRGEQYF
13 TRBJ2-7 TRBD2 TRBV27 NA TGTGCCAGCGGGCTAGCGGGTACCTACGAGCAGTACTTC CASGLAGTYEQYF
17 TRBJ2-5 NA TRBV9 NA TGTGCCAGCAGCGTCGGGGGGGGCAGGGGGATTGGAGAGACCCAGTACTTC CASSVGGGRGIGETQYF